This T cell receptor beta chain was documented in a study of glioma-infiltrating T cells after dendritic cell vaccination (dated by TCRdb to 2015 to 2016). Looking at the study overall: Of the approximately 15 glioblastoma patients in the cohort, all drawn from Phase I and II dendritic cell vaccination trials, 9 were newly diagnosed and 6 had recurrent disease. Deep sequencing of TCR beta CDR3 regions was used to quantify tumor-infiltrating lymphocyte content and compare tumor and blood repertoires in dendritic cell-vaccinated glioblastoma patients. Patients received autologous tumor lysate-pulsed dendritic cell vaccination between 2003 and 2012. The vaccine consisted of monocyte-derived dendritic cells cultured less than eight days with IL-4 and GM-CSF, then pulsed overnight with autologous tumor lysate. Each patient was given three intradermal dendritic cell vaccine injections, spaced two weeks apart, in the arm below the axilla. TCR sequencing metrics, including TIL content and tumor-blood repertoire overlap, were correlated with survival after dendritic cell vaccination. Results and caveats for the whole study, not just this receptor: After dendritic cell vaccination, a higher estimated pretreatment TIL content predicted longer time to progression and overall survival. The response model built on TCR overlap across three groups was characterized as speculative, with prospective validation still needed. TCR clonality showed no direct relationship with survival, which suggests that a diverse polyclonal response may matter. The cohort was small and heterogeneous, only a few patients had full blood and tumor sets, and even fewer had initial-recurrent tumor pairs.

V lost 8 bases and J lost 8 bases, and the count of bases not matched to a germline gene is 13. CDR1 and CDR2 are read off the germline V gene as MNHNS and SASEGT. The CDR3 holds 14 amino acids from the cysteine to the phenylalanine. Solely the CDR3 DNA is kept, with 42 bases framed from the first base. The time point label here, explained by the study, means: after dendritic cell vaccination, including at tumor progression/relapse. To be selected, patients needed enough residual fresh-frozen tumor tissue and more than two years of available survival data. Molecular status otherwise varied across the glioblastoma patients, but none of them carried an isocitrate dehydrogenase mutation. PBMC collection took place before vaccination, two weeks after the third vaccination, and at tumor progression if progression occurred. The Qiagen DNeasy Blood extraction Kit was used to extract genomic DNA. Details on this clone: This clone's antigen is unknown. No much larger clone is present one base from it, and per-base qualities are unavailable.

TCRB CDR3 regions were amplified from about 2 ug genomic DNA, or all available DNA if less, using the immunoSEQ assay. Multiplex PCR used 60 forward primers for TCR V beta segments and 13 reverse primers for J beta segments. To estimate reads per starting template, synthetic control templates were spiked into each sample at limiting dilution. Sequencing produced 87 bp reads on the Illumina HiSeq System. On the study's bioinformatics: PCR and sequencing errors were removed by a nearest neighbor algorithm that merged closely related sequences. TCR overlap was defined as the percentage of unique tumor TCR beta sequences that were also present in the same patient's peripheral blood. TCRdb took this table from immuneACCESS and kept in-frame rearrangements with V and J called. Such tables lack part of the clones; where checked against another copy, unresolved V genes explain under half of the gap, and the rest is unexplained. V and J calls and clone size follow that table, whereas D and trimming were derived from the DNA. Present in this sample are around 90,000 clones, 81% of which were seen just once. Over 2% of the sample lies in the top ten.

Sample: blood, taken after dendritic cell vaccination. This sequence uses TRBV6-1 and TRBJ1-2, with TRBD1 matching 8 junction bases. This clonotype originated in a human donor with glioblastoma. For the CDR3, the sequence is CASLVETGAQGYTF. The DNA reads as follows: TGTGCCAGCTTGGTTGAGACAGGGGCCCAAGGCTACACCTTC.